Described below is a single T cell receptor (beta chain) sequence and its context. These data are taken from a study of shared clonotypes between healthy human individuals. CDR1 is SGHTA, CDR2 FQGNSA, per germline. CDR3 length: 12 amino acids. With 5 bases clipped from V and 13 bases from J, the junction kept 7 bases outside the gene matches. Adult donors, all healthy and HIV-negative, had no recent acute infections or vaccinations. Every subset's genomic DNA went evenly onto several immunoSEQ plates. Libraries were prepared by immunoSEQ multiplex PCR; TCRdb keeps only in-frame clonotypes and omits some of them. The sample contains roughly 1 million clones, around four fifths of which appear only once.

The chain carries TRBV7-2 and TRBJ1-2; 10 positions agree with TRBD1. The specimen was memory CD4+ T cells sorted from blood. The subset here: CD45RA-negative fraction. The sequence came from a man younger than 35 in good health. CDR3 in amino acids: CASSVRQGAITF. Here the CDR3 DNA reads TGTGCCAGCAGCGTACGACAGGGGGCGATCACCTTC. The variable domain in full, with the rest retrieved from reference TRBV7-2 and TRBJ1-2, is GAGVSQSPSNKVTEKGKDVELRCDPISGHTALYWYRQSLGQGLEFLIYFQGNSAPDKSGLPSDRFSAERTGGSVSTLTIQRTQQEDSAVYLCASSVRQGAITFGSGTRLTVV.